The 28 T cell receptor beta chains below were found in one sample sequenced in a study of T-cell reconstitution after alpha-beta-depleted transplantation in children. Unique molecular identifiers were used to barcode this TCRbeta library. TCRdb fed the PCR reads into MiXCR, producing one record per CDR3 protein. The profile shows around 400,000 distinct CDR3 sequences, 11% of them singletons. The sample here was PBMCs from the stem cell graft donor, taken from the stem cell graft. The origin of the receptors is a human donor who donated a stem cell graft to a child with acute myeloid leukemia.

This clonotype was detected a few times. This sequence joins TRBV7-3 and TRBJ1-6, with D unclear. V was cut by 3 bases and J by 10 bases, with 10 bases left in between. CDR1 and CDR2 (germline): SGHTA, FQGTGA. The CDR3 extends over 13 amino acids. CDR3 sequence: CASSFGGRSPLHF. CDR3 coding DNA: TGTGCCAGCAGCTTCGGCGGAAGGTCACCCCTCCACTTT.

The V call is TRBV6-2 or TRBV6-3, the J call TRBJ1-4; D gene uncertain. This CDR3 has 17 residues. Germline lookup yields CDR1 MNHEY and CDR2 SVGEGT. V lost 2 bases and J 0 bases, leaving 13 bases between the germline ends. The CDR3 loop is CASSYAGSVATNEKLFF. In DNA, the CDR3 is TGTGCCAGCAGTTACGCCGGATCTGTTGCAACTAATGAAAAACTGTTTTTT.

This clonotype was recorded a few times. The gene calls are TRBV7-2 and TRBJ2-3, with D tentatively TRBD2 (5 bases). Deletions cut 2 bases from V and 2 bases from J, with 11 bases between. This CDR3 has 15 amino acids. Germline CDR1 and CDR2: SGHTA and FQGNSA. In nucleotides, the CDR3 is TGTGCCAGCAGCTTATTTACTAGGCCCACAGATACGCAGTATTTT. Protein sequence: CASSLFTRPTDTQYF.

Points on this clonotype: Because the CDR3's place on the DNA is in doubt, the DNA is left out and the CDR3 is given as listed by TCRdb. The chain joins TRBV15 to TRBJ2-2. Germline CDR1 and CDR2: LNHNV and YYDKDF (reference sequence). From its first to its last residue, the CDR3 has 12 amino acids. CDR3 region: CATSLRAGELFF.

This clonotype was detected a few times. The CDR3 DNA reads TGCAGTGCTATTGATGGCAGCGCTTACGAGCAGTACTTC. Translating gives CSAIDGSAYEQYF. The gene calls are TRBV20-1 and TRBJ2-7, with D uncertain. Germline V gene lookup returns CDR1 DFQATT and CDR2 SNEGSKA (reference sequence). The CDR3 has 13 amino acids. The V end lost 4 bases, the J end lost 4 bases, and 14 bases lay between the germline ends.

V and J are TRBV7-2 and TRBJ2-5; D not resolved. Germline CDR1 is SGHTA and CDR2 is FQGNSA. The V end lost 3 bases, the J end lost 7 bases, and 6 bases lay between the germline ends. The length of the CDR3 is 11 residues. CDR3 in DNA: TGTGCCAGCAGCTTTTCTGGGACCCAGTACTTC. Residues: CASSFSGTQYF.

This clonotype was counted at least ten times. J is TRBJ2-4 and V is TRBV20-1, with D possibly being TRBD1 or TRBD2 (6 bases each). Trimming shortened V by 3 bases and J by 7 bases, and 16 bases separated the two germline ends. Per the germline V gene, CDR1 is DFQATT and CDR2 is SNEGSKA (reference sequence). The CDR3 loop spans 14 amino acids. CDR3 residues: CSASKGGPENIQYF. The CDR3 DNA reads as TGCAGTGCTAGTAAGGGGGGCCCGGAGAACATTCAGTACTTC.

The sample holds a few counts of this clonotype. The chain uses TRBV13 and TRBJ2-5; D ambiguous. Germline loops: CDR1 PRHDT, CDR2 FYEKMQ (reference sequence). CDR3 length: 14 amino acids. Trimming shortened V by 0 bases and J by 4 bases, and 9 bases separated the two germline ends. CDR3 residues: CASSLGLRPETQYF. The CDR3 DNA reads TGTGCCAGCAGCTTAGGCCTTAGACCAGAGACCCAGTACTTC.

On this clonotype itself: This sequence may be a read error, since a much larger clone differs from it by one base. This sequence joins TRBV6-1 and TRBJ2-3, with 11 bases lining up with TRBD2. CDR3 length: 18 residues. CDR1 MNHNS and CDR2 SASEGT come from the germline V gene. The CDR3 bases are TGTGCCACCAGTGAACGGCCTAGCGGGAGGCCTAGCACAGATACGCAGTATTTT. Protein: CATSERPSGRPSTDTQYF.

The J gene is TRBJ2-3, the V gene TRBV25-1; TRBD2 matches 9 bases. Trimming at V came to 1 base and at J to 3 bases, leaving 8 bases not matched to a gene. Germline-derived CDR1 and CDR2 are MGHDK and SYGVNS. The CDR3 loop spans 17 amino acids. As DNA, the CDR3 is TGTGCCAGCAGTGAATCGCGGGGGGGGGCCGGGACAGATACGCAGTATTTT. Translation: CASSESRGGAGTDTQYF. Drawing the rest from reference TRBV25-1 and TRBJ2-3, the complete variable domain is EADIYQTPRYLVIGTGKKITLECSQTMGHDKMYWYQQDPGMELHLIHYSYGVNSTEKGDLSSESTVSRIRTEHFPLTLESARPSHTSQYLCASSESRGGAGTDTQYFGPGTRLTVL.

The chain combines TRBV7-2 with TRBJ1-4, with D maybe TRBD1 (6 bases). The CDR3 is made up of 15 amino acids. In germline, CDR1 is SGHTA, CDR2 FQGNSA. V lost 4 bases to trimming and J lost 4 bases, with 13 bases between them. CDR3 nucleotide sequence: TGTGCCAGCAGCTATCAGGACAGCCTTAATGAAAAACTGTTTTTT. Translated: CASSYQDSLNEKLFF. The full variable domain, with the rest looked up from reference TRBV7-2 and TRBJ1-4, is GAGVSQSPSNKVTEKGKDVELRCDPISGHTALYWYRQSLGQGLEFLIYFQGNSAPDKSGLPSDRFSAERTGGSVSTLTIQRTQQEDSAVYLCASSYQDSLNEKLFFGSGTQLSVL.

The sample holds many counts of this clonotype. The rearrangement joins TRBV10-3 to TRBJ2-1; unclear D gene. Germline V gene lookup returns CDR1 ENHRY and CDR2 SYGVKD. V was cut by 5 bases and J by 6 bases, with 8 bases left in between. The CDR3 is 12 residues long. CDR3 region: CAISTLLNEQFF. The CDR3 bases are TGTGCCATCAGTACCCTACTCAATGAGCAGTTCTTC.

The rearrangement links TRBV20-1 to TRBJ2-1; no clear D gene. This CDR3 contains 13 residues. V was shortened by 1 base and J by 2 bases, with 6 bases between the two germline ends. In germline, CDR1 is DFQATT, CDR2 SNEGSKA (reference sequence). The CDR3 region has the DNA TGCAGTGCTAGAGTCGCAACCTACAATGAGCAGTTCTTC. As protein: CSARVATYNEQFF.

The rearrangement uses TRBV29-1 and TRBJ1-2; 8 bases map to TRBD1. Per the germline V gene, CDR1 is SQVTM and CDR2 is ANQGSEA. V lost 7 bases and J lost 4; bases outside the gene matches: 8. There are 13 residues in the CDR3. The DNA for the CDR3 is TGCAGCGCCTCGACAGGGGCGGGCTATGGCTACACCTTC. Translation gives CSASTGAGYGYTF.

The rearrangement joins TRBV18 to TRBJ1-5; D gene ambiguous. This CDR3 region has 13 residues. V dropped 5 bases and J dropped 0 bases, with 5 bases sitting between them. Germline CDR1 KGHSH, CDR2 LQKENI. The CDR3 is CASSGLSNQPQHF. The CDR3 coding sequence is TGTGCCAGCTCAGGGCTTAGCAATCAGCCCCAGCATTTT. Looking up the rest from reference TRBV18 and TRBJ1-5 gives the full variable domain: NAGVMQNPRHLVRRRGQEARLRCSPMKGHSHVYWYRQLPEEGLKFMVYLQKENIIDESGMPKERFSAEFPKEGPSILRIQQVVRGDSAAYFCASSGLSNQPQHFGDGTRLSIL.

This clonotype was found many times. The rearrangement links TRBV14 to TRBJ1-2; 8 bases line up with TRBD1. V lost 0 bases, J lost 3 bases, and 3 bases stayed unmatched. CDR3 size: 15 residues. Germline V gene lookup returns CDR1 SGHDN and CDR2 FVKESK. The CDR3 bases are TGTGCCAGCAGCCAAGAATGGGGACAGGACTATGGCTACACCTTC. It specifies CASSQEWGQDYGYTF. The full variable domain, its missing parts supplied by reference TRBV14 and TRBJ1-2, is EAGVTQFPSHSVIEKGQTVTLRCDPISGHDNLYWYRRVMGKEIKFLLHFVKESKQDESGMPNNRFLAERTGGTYSTLKVQPAELEDSGVYFCASSQEWGQDYGYTFGSGTRLTVV.

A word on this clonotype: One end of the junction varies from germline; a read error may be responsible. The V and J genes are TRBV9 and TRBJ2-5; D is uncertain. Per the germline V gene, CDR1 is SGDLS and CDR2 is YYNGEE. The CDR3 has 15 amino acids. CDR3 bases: TGTGCCAGCAGCCCTTCGGGCCCCGATGCAGAGACCCAGTATTTC. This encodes CASSPSGPDAETQYF.

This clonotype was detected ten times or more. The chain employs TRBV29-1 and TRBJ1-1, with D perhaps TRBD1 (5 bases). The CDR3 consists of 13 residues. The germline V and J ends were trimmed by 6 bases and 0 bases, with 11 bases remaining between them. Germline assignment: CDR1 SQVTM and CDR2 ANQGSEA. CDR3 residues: CSVSGRMNTEAFF. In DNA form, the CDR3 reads TGCAGCGTGTCGGGACGGATGAACACTGAAGCTTTCTTT.

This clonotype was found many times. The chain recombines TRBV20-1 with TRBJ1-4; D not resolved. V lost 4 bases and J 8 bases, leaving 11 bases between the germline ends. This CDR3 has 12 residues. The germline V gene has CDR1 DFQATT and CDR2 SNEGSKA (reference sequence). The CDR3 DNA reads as TGCAGTGCTATCGGATCTAGAGAAAAACTGTTTTTT. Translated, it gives CSAIGSREKLFF.

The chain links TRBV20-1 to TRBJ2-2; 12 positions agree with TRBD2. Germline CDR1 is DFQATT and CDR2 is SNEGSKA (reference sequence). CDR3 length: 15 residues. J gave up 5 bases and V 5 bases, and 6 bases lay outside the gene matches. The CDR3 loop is CSASRTSGATGELFF. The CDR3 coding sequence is TGCAGTGCTTCTAGGACTAGCGGGGCAACCGGGGAGCTGTTTTTT.

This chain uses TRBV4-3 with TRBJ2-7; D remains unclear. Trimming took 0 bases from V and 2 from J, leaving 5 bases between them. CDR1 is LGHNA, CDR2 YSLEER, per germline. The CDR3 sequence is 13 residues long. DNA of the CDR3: TGCGCCAGCAGCCAAGATGCCGCCTACGAGCAGTACTTC. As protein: CASSQDAAYEQYF.

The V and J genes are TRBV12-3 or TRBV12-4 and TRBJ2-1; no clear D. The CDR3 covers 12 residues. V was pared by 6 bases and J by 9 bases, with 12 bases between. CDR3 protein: CASRKSSGEQFF. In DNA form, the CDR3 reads TGTGCCAGCAGAAAATCGTCGGGTGAGCAGTTCTTC.

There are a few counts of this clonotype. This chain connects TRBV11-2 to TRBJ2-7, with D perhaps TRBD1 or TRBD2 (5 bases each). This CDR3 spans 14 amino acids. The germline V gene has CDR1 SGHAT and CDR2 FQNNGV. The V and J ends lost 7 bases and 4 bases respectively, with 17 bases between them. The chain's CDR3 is CASTEGQGSYEQYF. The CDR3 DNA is TGTGCCAGCACCGAGGGGCAGGGTTCTTACGAGCAGTACTTC.

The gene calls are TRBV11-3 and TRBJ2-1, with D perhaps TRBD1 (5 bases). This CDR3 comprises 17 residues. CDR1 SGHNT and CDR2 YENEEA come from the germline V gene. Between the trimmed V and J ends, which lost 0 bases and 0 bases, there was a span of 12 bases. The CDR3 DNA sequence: TGTGCCAGCAGCTTAGAGGGGCCGGAAACCTCCTACAATGAGCAGTTCTTC. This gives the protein CASSLEGPETSYNEQFF.

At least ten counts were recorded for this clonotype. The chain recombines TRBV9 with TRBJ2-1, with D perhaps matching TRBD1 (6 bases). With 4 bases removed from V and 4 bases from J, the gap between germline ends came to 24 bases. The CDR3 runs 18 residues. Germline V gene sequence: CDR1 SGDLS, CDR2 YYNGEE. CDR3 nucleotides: TGTGCCAGCAGCCCCCGCCCGACAGGCGGTGACTCATACAATGAGCAGTTCTTC. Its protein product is CASSPRPTGGDSYNEQFF. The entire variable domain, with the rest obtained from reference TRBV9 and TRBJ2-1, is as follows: DSGVTQTPKHLITATGQRVTLRCSPRSGDLSVYWYQQSLDQGLQFLIQYYNGEERAKGNILERFSAQQFPDLHSELNLSSLELGDSALYFCASSPRPTGGDSYNEQFFGPGTRLTVL.

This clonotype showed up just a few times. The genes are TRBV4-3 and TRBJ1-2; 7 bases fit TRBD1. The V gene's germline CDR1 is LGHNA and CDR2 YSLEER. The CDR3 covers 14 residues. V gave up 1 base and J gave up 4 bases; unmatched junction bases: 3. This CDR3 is CASSQAGQSYGYTF. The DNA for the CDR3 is TGCGCCAGCAGCCAAGCGGGACAGAGCTATGGCTACACCTTC.

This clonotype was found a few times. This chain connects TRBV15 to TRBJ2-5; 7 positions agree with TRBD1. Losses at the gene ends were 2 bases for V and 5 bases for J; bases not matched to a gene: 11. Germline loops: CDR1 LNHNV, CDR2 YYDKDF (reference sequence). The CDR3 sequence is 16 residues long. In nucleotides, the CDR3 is TGTGCCACCAGCAGACTACTACAGGGGTTAAGGGAGACCCAGTACTTC. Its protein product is CATSRLLQGLRETQYF.

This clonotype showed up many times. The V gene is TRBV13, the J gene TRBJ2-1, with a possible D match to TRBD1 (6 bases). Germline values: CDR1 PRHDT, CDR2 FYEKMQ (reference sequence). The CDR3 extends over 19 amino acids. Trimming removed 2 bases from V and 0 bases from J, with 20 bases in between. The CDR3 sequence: CASSLSRGLTVSSYNEQFF. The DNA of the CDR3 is TGTGCCAGCAGCTTAAGCAGGGGCCTGACAGTAAGCTCCTACAATGAGCAGTTCTTC.